This TCR beta chain was observed in a study of T cell changes during pregnancy in multiple sclerosis. This clone turned up a few times. Germline CDR1 and CDR2: DFQATT and SNEGSKA (reference sequence). Trimming left V 5 bases short and J 8 bases short, with 6 bases between. The CDR3 is made up of 9 amino acids. Sequencing used immunoSEQ multiplex PCR; TCRdb keeps in-frame clones, though not all of them. The sample includes tens of thousands of clones, 90% to 95% of them seen just once. The starting material was peripheral blood, obtained in the first trimester of pregnancy. The receptor was isolated from a female donor in good health, enrolled as a control in a pregnancy study. The J gene is TRBJ1-2, the V gene TRBV20-1; D unclear. The CDR3 region has the DNA TGCAGTGCTCCAACAGGCTACACCTTC. Translated: CSAPTGYTF.